This TCR beta chain came from a study of molecular identifiers for immune sequencing clone quantification. The CDR3 is made up of 14 amino acids. CDR1 is SQVTM, CDR2 ANQGSEA, per germline. Study-level results: Barcodes shared by identical TCR molecules could lead to underestimated sizes of highly expanded clones.

This clonotype was detected once. The target antigen is unknown. The junction differs from germline at one of its ends, possibly a read error. Using a CD8+CD4-CCR7+CD45RA+ phenotype, naive CD8 T cells were sorted. Each CDR3 protein gets one entry after TCRdb re-called the PCR reads with MiXCR. The sample holds some 100,000 distinct CDR3 sequences, around 33% seen once. The TCR was taken from a human donor in good health. Some libraries in this study had Jurkat cell RNA spiked in. The material sequenced was naive CD8+ T cells from blood, with Jurkat cell RNA spiked in. Subset reported: FACS-sorted CD8+CD4-CCR7+CD45RA+ naive T cells. The chain couples TRBV29-1 to TRBJ1-1; D is ambiguous. The CDR3 region has the DNA TGCAGCGTTGATGACGCCAACCTTCCCTCCGAAGCATTCTTT. Its translation is CSVDDANLPSEAFF.